A selection of T cell receptor beta chains follows, all from one sample in a study of cytomegalovirus exposure and HLA in healthy donors. Generated by immunoSEQ multiplex PCR, the TCRdb table keeps only in-frame clones and is missing some. The top ten clones hold approximately 11% of a sample with roughly 120,000 clones, roughly four fifths of them seen once. The sequencing input was PBMCs. These receptors were collected from a male donor in good health and CMV-seropositive. Each CDR3 is given with its conserved first and last residue. The D gene is left open where the match is weak. The size of a clone is reported for some rows only, either as once, few or many, or as a class for expanded clones.

j_call	clone_size	d_call	v_call	cdr3_nt	cdr3_aa
TRBJ2-5	NA	TRBD2	TRBV7-3	TGTGCCAGCAGCTTTGCCGGGAGGGAGACCCAGTACTTC	CASSFAGRETQYF
TRBJ2-7	NA	NA	TRBV21-1	TGTGCCAGGGAGGGGGGACAGTCCTACGAGCAGTACTTC	CAREGGQSYEQYF
TRBJ2-3	NA	NA	TRBV19	TGTGCCAGTAGTATAGTGGAGGGCCTCAGCACAGATACGCAGTATTTT	CASSIVEGLSTDTQYF
TRBJ2-3	NA	TRBD2	TRBV10-2	TGCGCCGGCGGAGCGGGAGGGCCTGCAGATACGCAGTATTTT	CAGGAGGPADTQYF
TRBJ1-1	NA	NA	TRBV6-1	TGTGCCAGCAGTGAGGGGGGGTTGGGGAACACTGAAGCTTTCTTT	CASSEGGLGNTEAFF
TRBJ1-2	once	NA	TRBV28	TGTGCCAGCAGTGTACAGGTTTATGGCTACACCTTC	CASSVQVYGYTF
TRBJ1-4	NA	NA	TRBV16	TGTGCCAGCAGCCAATACACGGCGGGGTCTGAAAAACTGTTTTTT	CASSQYTAGSEKLFF
TRBJ1-6	few	NA	TRBV11-2	TGTGCCAGCAGCCTGAGGGCCCCGAATTCACCCCTCCACTTT	CASSLRAPNSPLHF
TRBJ1-3	NA	NA	TRBV19	TGTGCCAGTAGTATCCCCGGCGGGAGCTCTGGAAACACCATATATTTT	CASSIPGGSSGNTIYF
TRBJ1-6	NA	TRBD1	TRBV6-5	TGTGCCAGCAGTCGAGGGACAGGGGATTCACCCCTCCACTTT	CASSRGTGDSPLHF
TRBJ2-2	NA	NA	TRBV7-2	TGTGCCAGCGGAGACTATATTCGAACCGGGGAGCTGTTTTTT	CASGDYIRTGELFF
TRBJ2-7	once	TRBD1	TRBV9	TGTGCCAGCAGCGCCGGACAGGGGGCCTGGGAGCAGTACTTC	CASSAGQGAWEQYF
TRBJ2-2	NA	TRBD2	TRBV11-1	TGTGCCAGCAGCGGACTAGTAGCGAACACCGGGGAGCTGTTTTTT	CASSGLVANTGELFF
TRBJ2-1	NA	NA	TRBV25-1	TGTGCCAGCAGCCGAAGTGCCATCAGCTACAATGAGCAGTTCTTC	CASSRSAISYNEQFF
TRBJ1-1	NA	TRBD1	TRBV9	TGTGCCAGCAGCTTAAACAGGGGAACTGAAGCTTTCTTT	CASSLNRGTEAFF
TRBJ2-3	NA	NA	TRBV2	TGTGCCAGCAGTGAACTCTCAGGGGCCACAGATACGCAGTATTTT	CASSELSGATDTQYF
TRBJ2-5	NA	TRBD1	TRBV6-4	TGTGCCAGTTGGGGACAGGAGAAAGAGACCCAGTACTTC	CASWGQEKETQYF
TRBJ2-3	NA	TRBD1	TRBV7-6	TGTGCCAGCAGCTTACAGGGGGCCACAGATACGCAGTATTTT	CASSLQGATDTQYF
TRBJ2-5	NA	TRBD2	TRBV7-9	TGTTCCAGCAGCTTAGGTGTAGGGAGGGGCCAAGAGACCCAGTACTTC	CSSSLGVGRGQETQYF
TRBJ2-1	NA	TRBD2	TRBV5-6	TGTGCCAGCAGCCTCGGGACTAGTTACAATGAGCAGTTCTTC	CASSLGTSYNEQFF
TRBJ1-6	NA	TRBD1	TRBV29-1	TGCAGCGTCCGGGACAGGGTAGATTCACCCCTCCACTTT	CSVRDRVDSPLHF
TRBJ2-7	once	NA	TRBV4-1	TGCGCCAGCAGCCATGTAAGGGGCGCTGGCTACGAGCAGTACTTC	CASSHVRGAGYEQYF
TRBJ2-7	NA	NA	TRBV18	TGTGCCAGCTCCCCGGGACTCACTAGCTCCTACGAGCAGTACTTC	CASSPGLTSSYEQYF
TRBJ2-2	few	TRBD1	TRBV28	TGTGCCAGCACTGTACAGGGGGCCTTCACCGGGGAGCTGTTTTTT	CASTVQGAFTGELFF
TRBJ2-2	NA	TRBD1	TRBV6-1	TGTGCCAGCACAGGACAGGGGGCCGGGGAGCTGTTTTTT	CASTGQGAGELFF
TRBJ1-2	NA	NA	TRBV5-4	TGTGCCAGCAGCTTGGCCGGGGGACTGACCTATGGCTACACCTTC	CASSLAGGLTYGYTF
TRBJ1-1	NA	TRBD1	TRBV27	TGTGCCAGCAGCTCCGCCGGGACAGAGGAAGCTTTCTTT	CASSSAGTEEAFF
TRBJ2-7	NA	NA	TRBV13	TGTGCCAGCAGCTTAGGCGCCAACCCCACTGTCTACGAGCAGTACTTC	CASSLGANPTVYEQYF
TRBJ1-5	NA	NA	TRBV19	TGTGCCAGTAGTATAATATCCGGGATTCTAAGCAATCAGCCCCAGCATTTT	CASSIISGILSNQPQHF
TRBJ2-3	NA	TRBD2	TRBV30	TGTGCCTGGAAGCGGTACGGGACTAGCGGGAGCACAGATACGCAGTATTTT	CAWKRYGTSGSTDTQYF
TRBJ2-2	NA	NA	TRBV6-4	TGTGCCAGCAGCGCGGAGAGGTATACCGGGGAGCTGTTTTTT	CASSAERYTGELFF
TRBJ2-2	NA	NA	TRBV7-2	TGTGCCAGCAGCTTAGAGGCGGTCTACACCGGGGAGCTGTTTTTT	CASSLEAVYTGELFF
TRBJ2-1	NA	NA	TRBV6-4	TGTGCCAGCAGAGATCGAGTAGGAGTCGGTAATGAGCAGTTCTTC	CASRDRVGVGNEQFF
TRBJ2-2	NA	NA	TRBV7-3	TGTGCCAGCAGCTTAGGGCTCAACACCGGGGAGCTGTTTTTT	CASSLGLNTGELFF
TRBJ2-2	NA	NA	TRBV27	TGTGCCAGCAGTTTATCGCCAGGAGGGAACACCGGGGAGCTGTTTTTT	CASSLSPGGNTGELFF
TRBJ1-3	NA	NA	TRBV28	TGTGCCAGCAGTTTAGGACAGCATCGAGGAAACACCATATATTTT	CASSLGQHRGNTIYF
TRBJ2-5	NA	TRBD1	TRBV6-8	TGTGCCAGCATCAGAACAGGGGGCGCGGAGACCCAGTACTTC	CASIRTGGAETQYF
TRBJ1-1	once	NA	TRBV27	TGTGCCAGCTCCGCCCTTTGGGGGGATAAGACTTTCTTT	CASSALWGDKTFF
TRBJ2-2	NA	NA	TRBV7-9	TGTGCCGGCAGCCGGGACTTCTCCACCGGGGAGCTGTTTTTT	CAGSRDFSTGELFF
TRBJ2-7	few	NA	TRBV6-6	TGTGCCAGCAGTTATCAGCAGGGTGGGGAGCAGTACTTC	CASSYQQGGEQYF
TRBJ2-1	NA	NA	TRBV23-1	TGCGCCAGCAGTCGCCTCGTAGGGGCGCAACTCTCCTACAATGAGCAGTTCTTC	CASSRLVGAQLSYNEQFF
TRBJ2-3	NA	NA	TRBV5-1	TGCGCCAGCAGCTCTGGAGGGGATACGCAGTATTTT	CASSSGGDTQYF
TRBJ1-2	NA	NA	TRBV6-5	TGTGCCAGCAGCCTAACAGGGCTCTATGGCTACACCTTC	CASSLTGLYGYTF
TRBJ1-5	few	NA	TRBV27	TGTGCCAGCAGTTTTGCGGGCGGTCAGCCCCAGCATTTT	CASSFAGGQPQHF
TRBJ2-2	few	NA	TRBV27	TGTGCCAGCAGTTTAGGGCTCACCGGGGAGCTGTTTTTT	CASSLGLTGELFF
TRBJ2-5	NA	TRBD2	TRBV11-1	TGTGCCAGCAGCTTAAAAAGGCTAGCGGGAGTGGAGACCCAGTACTTC	CASSLKRLAGVETQYF